A single sample is the source of the 22 T cell receptor beta chains below, sequenced in a study of T cell responses to AZD1222 COVID-19 vaccine. Some clones are missing from TCRdb's copy, which holds only in-frame ones; the method was immunoSEQ multiplex PCR. Here the sample spans 120,000 to 150,000 clones, about 91% being singletons. The starting material was peripheral blood, obtained on day 0 of MenACWY control vaccination. The receptors were sampled from an adult in good health.

This chain uses TRBV7-6 with TRBJ2-6; D gene uncertain. Per the germline V gene, CDR1 is SGHVS and CDR2 is FNYEAQ. The CDR3 is 15 amino acids. V was clipped by 6 bases and J by 3 bases, with 12 bases between them. CDR3 residues: CASSRTPDGANVLTF. For the CDR3, the DNA is TGTGCCAGCAGTCGGACCCCGGATGGGGCCAACGTCCTGACTTTC.

The chain employs TRBV20-1 and TRBJ2-3, with D unclear. The CDR3 contains 13 residues. Germline-derived CDR1 and CDR2 are DFQATT and SNEGSKA (reference sequence). Between the trimmed V and J ends, which lost 3 bases and 1 base, there was a span of 8 bases. This chain's CDR3 is CSASYRRTDTQYF. In DNA, the CDR3 is TGCAGTGCTAGTTACCGCCGCACAGATACGCAGTATTTT.

The rearrangement uses TRBV7-9 and TRBJ1-5; D is undetermined. Trimming cost V 7 bases and J 2 bases, with 6 bases left between them. CDR1 SEHNR and CDR2 FQNEAQ come from the germline V gene (reference sequence). This CDR3 contains 12 residues. CDR3 DNA: TGTGCCAGCACTGCGGGCAATCAGCCCCAGCATTTT. Residues: CASTAGNQPQHF.

This clone was counted once. The chain has TRBV6-4 and TRBJ1-1; TRBD1 matches at 10 bases. This CDR3 has 16 residues. Germline lookup yields CDR1 MRHNA and CDR2 SNTAGT. V trimming: 4 bases; J trimming: 1 base; junction bases outside the gene matches: 6. CDR3 nucleotide sequence: TGTGCCAGCAGTGGAGGTAGGACAGGGGGGAACACTGAAGCTTTCTTT. This translates into CASSGGRTGGNTEAFF.

This clone appeared once. The chain recombines TRBV10-3 with TRBJ2-1, with D maybe TRBD2 (5 bases). Looked up from germline, CDR1 is ENHRY and CDR2 is SYGVKD. V gave up 2 bases and J gave up 9 bases, with 11 bases separating them. This CDR3 spans 13 amino acids. CDR3 in amino acids: CAISEVPGIEQFF. The DNA for the CDR3 is TGTGCCATCAGTGAGGTGCCGGGGATTGAGCAGTTCTTC.

The chain employs TRBV27 and TRBJ2-7; tentatively, D is TRBD1 (6 bases). The CDR3 consists of 14 residues. The germline V gene encodes CDR1 MNHEY and CDR2 SMNVEV (reference sequence). The V and J ends lost 5 bases and 6 bases respectively, with 17 bases between them. CDR3 residues: CASSTGNRVFEQYF. Here the CDR3 DNA reads TGTGCCAGCAGTACAGGGAATAGGGTTTTCGAGCAGTACTTC.

This clone was counted once. This chain uses TRBV21-1 with TRBJ1-2. TRBV21-1 is a pseudogene. The CDR3 is 14 amino acids. CDR3 amino acids: CASSKGTGSYGYTF. CDR3 nucleotides: TGTGCCAGCAGCAAAGGGACTGGATCTTATGGCTACACCTTC.

This rearrangement joins TRBV7-2 to TRBJ1-2, with TRBD1 identical over 11 bases. Trimming took 1 base from V and 6 from J; bases not matched to a gene: 10. The CDR3 covers 17 residues. CDR1 and CDR2 (germline): SGHTA, FQGNSA. The CDR3 spells CASSLVGDRTGGHGYTF. CDR3 coding DNA: TGTGCCAGCAGCTTAGTAGGAGACCGGACAGGGGGCCATGGCTACACCTTC.

V gene TRBV28 combines with J gene TRBJ2-7; 11 nucleotides align to TRBD1. Losses at the gene ends were 7 bases for V and 5 bases for J; bases not matched to a gene: 7. This CDR3 contains 14 residues. The germline gives CDR1 MDHEN, CDR2 SYDVKM. In DNA, the CDR3 is TGTGCCAGCATAGGACAGGGGGCGCGCCACGAGCAGTACTTC. Protein sequence: CASIGQGARHEQYF.

This clone was counted a single time. The rearrangement uses TRBV9 and TRBJ2-3; D is ambiguous. Per the germline V gene, CDR1 is SGDLS and CDR2 is YYNGEE. There are 13 residues in the CDR3. Deletions cut 4 bases from V and 6 bases from J, with 12 bases between. The CDR3 protein is CASSRVEIDTQYF. In DNA form, the CDR3 reads TGTGCCAGCAGCCGAGTGGAGATTGATACGCAGTATTTT.

V gene TRBV5-8 combines with J gene TRBJ1-1, with D perhaps TRBD1 (6 bases). Germline assignment: CDR1 SGHTS and CDR2 YDEGEE. This CDR3 is 14 amino acids long. Trimming left V 7 bases short and J 3 bases short, with 16 bases between. The CDR3 region is CASFRGGGDTEAFF. For the CDR3, the DNA is TGTGCCAGCTTCCGCGGAGGGGGAGACACTGAAGCTTTCTTT. The complete variable domain, with remaining parts taken from reference TRBV5-8 and TRBJ1-1, reads EAGVTQSPTHLIKTRGQQATLRCSPISGHTSVYWYQQALGLGLQFLLWYDEGEERNRGNFPPRFSGRQFPNYSSELNVNALELEDSALYLCASFRGGGDTEAFFGQGTRLTVV.

The J gene is TRBJ1-1, the V gene TRBV29-1, with D perhaps TRBD1 (5 bases). The CDR3 loop spans 14 amino acids. Trimming pared 5 bases from V and 5 bases from J, leaving 18 bases between. The V gene's germline CDR1 is SQVTM and CDR2 ANQGSEA. The CDR3 nucleotides are TGCAGCGTTAGAGCCGGGACTGGAAGTACTGAAGCTTTCTTT. The encoded protein is CSVRAGTGSTEAFF.

This sequence joins TRBV5-5 and TRBJ2-7; no definite D call. Germline values: CDR1 SGHKS, CDR2 YYEKEE (reference sequence). The CDR3 spans 15 residues. With 1 base removed from V and 3 bases from J, the gap between germline ends came to 14 bases. The CDR3 DNA sequence: TGTGCCAGCAGCTTGACACCGGCTGCTATCTACGAGCAGTACTTC. Protein: CASSLTPAAIYEQYF. Drawing the rest from reference TRBV5-5 and TRBJ2-7, the complete variable domain is DAGVTQSPTHLIKTRGQQVTLRCSPISGHKSVSWYQQVLGQGPQFIFQYYEKEERGRGNFPDRFSARQFPNYSSELNVNALLLGDSALYLCASSLTPAAIYEQYFGPGTRLTVT.

The chain employs TRBV9 and TRBJ1-3; D not certain. Trimming left V 5 bases short and J 1 base short, with 19 bases between. CDR3 length: 17 amino acids. CDR1 is SGDLS, CDR2 YYNGEE, per germline. Here the CDR3 reads CASSRETQAGSGNTIYF. The CDR3, as DNA: TGTGCCAGCAGTCGGGAGACGCAGGCCGGATCTGGAAACACCATATATTTT.

This clone is a singleton in its sample. This sequence joins TRBV27 and TRBJ2-3; D is possibly TRBD2 (7 bases). Germline CDR1 is MNHEY and CDR2 is SMNVEV (reference sequence). The ends were cut back, 5 bases at V and 3 bases at J, with 12 bases in the middle. The CDR3 runs 14 residues. The CDR3 nucleotides are TGTGCCAGCAGTCTGGGGGGGCGTACAGATACGCAGTATTTT. Residues: CASSLGGRTDTQYF.

The table lists this clone with a count of one. The chain links TRBV25-1 to TRBJ2-7, with a possible D match to TRBD1 (6 bases). This CDR3 is built from 13 residues. Between the trimmed V and J ends, which lost 5 bases and 6 bases, there was a span of 14 bases. Germline V gives CDR1 MGHDK, CDR2 SYGVNS. The CDR3 coding sequence is TGTGCCAGCAGTTCGGACAGAGGTAGCGAGCAGTACTTC. Protein product: CASSSDRGSEQYF.

The chain couples TRBV7-8 to TRBJ1-2; possibly TRBD1 for D (5 bases). Germline V CDR1 and CDR2: SGHVS, FQNEAQ. The CDR3 has 14 amino acids. Trimming took 1 base from V and 2 from J, leaving 8 bases between them. The CDR3 coding sequence is TGTGCCAGCAGCTTAGAGGAGGGGAACTATGGCTACACCTTC. Its translation: CASSLEEGNYGYTF.

In DNA form, the CDR3 reads TGTGCCAGCAGCTTAGACAGGGGCTCGTGGGAGCAGTACTTC. Protein product: CASSLDRGSWEQYF. This sequence joins TRBV7-2 and TRBJ2-7, with TRBD1 matching 7 bases. The CDR3 totals 14 residues. Trimming at V came to 1 base and at J to 7 bases, leaving 7 bases not matched to a gene. Germline CDR1 SGHTA, CDR2 FQGNSA.

The chain employs TRBV4-1 and TRBJ1-5, with D tentatively TRBD1 (6 bases). This CDR3 has 16 amino acids. Deletions cut 1 base from V and 6 bases from J, with 16 bases between. Germline V lookup: CDR1 MGHRA, CDR2 YSYEKL. The CDR3 reads CASSQVVRGAGQPQHF. In DNA, the CDR3 is TGCGCCAGCAGCCAAGTGGTGAGGGGGGCGGGTCAGCCCCAGCATTTT.

V usage is TRBV28 and J usage is TRBJ1-2, with D tentatively TRBD1 (5 bases). V shed 7 bases and J shed 6 bases, with 12 bases lying between them. The CDR3 is made up of 12 amino acids. CDR1 is MDHEN, CDR2 SYDVKM, per germline. This CDR3 reads CASTRDAHGYTF. The CDR3 DNA is TGTGCCAGCACCCGGGACGCCCATGGCTACACCTTC.

The chain recombines TRBV3-1 (or the pseudogene TRBV3-2) with TRBJ1-1; D unclear. Trimming took off 0 bases at V and 9 bases at J, with 11 bases between the two ends. The CDR3 is made up of 13 amino acids. Germline CDR1 LGHDT, CDR2 YNNKEL (reference sequence). CDR3 DNA: TGTGCCAGCAGCCAAGAGGGGAAAGGGAAAGCTTTCTTT. Translated, it gives CASSQEGKGKAFF.

The genes are TRBV7-2 and TRBJ2-3, with TRBD1 matching 7 bases. The CDR3 is made up of 15 amino acids. Germline assignment: CDR1 SGHTA and CDR2 FQGNSA. V trimming: 2 bases; J trimming: 2 bases; junction bases outside the gene matches: 4. The CDR3 loop is CASSLMGQSTDTQYF. The CDR3 nucleotides read TGTGCCAGCAGCTTAATGGGACAGTCCACAGATACGCAGTATTTT.